This T cell receptor beta chain was retrieved from a study of T cell repertoires in cytomegalovirus infection. For the study at large: Signatures in public TCR beta sequences pointed to both CMV infection and matching HLA type.

Points from the study as a whole: Dominating the ex vivo response were TCR beta clonotypes that were CMV-specific and HLA-C-restricted.

Concerning this clonotype itself: The target antigen is unknown.

A single record per CDR3 protein comes from TCRdb applying MiXCR to the reads. The sample shows 640,000 or so distinct CDR3 sequences, roughly 33% of them seen only once. The CDR3 contains 12 residues. V lost 6 bases and J lost 10; bases outside the gene matches: 8. CDR1 and CDR2 from the germline V gene are MNHEY and SMNVEV (reference sequence). The input for sequencing was cultured PBMCs, taken from culture after CMV antigen stimulation. The V and J genes are TRBV27 and TRBJ1-2, with TRBD1 matching over 7 bases. This clonotype originated in a human donor in good health (CMV status not recorded). Some clones in this sample may be carry-over from other donors' samples. CDR3 DNA: TGTGCCAGCAGCCCCAGGGGGGGCGACTACACCTTC. Encoded protein: CASSPRGGDYTF.